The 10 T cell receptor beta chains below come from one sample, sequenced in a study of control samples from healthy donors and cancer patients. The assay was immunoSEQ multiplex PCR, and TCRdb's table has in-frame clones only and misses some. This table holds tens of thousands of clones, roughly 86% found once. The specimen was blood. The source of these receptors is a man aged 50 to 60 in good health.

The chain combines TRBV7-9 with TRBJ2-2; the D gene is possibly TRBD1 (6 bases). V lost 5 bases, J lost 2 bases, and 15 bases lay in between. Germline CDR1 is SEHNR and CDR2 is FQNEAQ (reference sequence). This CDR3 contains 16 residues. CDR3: CASSPHPTGNTGELFF. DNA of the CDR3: TGTGCCAGCAGCCCCCACCCGACAGGAAACACCGGGGAGCTGTTTTTT.

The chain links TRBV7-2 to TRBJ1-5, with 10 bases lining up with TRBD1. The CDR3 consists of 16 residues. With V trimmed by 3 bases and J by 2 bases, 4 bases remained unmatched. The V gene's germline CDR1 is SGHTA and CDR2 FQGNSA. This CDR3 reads CASSLRTGGGNQPQHF. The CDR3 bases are TGTGCCAGCAGCTTGCGGACAGGGGGAGGCAATCAGCCCCAGCATTTT.

CDR3: CASSPKGVQETQYF. The DNA for the CDR3 is TGTGCCAGCTCACCAAAAGGGGTGCAAGAGACCCAGTACTTC. This rearrangement joins TRBV18 to TRBJ2-5, with D possibly TRBD1 on 5 matching bases. With 2 bases removed from V and 2 bases from J, the gap between germline ends came to 9 bases. The CDR3 has 14 residues. CDR1 is KGHSH and CDR2 is LQKENI in the germline V gene.

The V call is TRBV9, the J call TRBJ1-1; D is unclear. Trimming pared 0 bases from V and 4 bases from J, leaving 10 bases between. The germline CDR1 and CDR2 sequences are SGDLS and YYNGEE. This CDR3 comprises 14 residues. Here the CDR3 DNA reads TGTGCCAGCAGCGTAGCGCTTTTGGGCACTGAAGCTTTCTTT. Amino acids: CASSVALLGTEAFF.

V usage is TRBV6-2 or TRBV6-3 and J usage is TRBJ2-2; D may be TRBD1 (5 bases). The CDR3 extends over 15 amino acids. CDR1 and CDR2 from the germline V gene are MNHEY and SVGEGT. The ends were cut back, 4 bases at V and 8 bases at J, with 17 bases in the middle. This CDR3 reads CASSSVGQRIGELFF. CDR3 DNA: TGTGCCAGCAGTTCCGTCGGACAAAGGATTGGGGAGCTGTTTTTT.

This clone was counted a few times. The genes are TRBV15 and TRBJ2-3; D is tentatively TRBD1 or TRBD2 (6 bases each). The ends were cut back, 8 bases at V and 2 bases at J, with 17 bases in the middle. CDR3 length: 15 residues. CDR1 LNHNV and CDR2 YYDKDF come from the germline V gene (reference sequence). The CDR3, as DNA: TGTGCCACCGGGGCGGGGACACAACACACAGATACGCAGTATTTT. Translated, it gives CATGAGTQHTDTQYF.

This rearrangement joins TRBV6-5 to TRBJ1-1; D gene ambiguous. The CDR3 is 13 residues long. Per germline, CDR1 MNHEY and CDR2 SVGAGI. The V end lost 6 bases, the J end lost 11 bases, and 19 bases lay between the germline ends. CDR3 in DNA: TGTGCCAGCAGGGTAGACACCCGGAGTACTGCTTTCTTT. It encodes CASRVDTRSTAFF.

The CDR3 is CASSLRVTEAFF. CDR3 DNA sequence: TGTGCCAGCAGTTTAAGGGTCACTGAAGCTTTCTTT. This sequence joins TRBV28 and TRBJ1-1; no firm D call. CDR1 is MDHEN, CDR2 SYDVKM, per germline. The CDR3 runs to 12 residues. Trimming cost V 2 bases and J 4 bases, with 5 bases left between them.

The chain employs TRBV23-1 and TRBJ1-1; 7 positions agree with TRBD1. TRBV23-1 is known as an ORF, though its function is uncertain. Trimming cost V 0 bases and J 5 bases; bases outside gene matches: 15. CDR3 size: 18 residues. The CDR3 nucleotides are TGCGCCAGCAGTCAATCAGGACAGGAAGGAGGGGGATGGACTGAAGCTTTCTTT. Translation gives CASSQSGQEGGGWTEAFF.

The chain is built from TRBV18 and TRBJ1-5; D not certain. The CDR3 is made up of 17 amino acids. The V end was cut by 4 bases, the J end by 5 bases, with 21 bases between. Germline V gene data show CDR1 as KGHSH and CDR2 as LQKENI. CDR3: CASSRAGGRTVDQPQHF. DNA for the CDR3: TGTGCCAGCTCACGAGCAGGAGGGAGGACTGTCGATCAGCCCCAGCATTTT.